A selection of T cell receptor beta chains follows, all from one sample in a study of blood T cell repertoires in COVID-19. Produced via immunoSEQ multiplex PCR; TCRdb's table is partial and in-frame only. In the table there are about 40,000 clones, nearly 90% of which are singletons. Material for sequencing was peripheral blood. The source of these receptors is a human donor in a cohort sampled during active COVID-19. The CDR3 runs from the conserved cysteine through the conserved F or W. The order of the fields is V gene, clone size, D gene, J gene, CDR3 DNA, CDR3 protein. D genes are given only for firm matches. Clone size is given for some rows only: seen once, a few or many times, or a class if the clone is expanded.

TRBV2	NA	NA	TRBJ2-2	TGTGCCAGCAGTGAACTCACTAGCACCGGGGAGCTGTTTTTT	CASSELTSTGELFF
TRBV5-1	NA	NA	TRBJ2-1	TGCGCCAGCAGCTTGCTACAGGGCAGCTACAATGAGCAGTTCTTC	CASSLLQGSYNEQFF
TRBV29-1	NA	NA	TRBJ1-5	TGCAGCGTTGGTGGGGGGATCGGCCAGCCCCAGCATTTT	CSVGGGIGQPQHF
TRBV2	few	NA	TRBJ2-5	TGTGCCAGCCGCAGAACAGGGAGTCAAGAGACCCAGTACTTC	CASRRTGSQETQYF
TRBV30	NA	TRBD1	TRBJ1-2	TGTGCCTGGAGTTACAGATGGACGGGACAGAATAATGGCTACACCTTC	CAWSYRWTGQNNGYTF
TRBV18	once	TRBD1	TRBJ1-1	TGTGCCAGCTCACTACTAACCTTCGGGACAGGGTCGACTGAAGCTTTCTTT	CASSLLTFGTGSTEAFF
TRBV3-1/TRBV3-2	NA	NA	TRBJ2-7	TGTGCCAGCAGCCCAGGGGTGAACGAGCAGTACTTC	CASSPGVNEQYF
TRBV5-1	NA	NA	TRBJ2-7	TGCGCCAGCAGCCCGGTCCACCCTCGGTCGGGCGAGCAGTACTTC	CASSPVHPRSGEQYF
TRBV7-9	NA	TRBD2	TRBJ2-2	TGTGCCAGCAGCTTAAGGCGGGGGGGCCTCGGGGAGCTGTTTTTT	CASSLRRGGLGELFF
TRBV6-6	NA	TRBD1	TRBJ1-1	TGTGCCAGCACTTTACAAGGGGACAGGAACGGTGAAGCTTTCTTT	CASTLQGDRNGEAFF
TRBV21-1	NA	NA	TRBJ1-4	TGTGCCAGCAGCAAAGATCGGGACTCAGACTTCCCTACGCCTTATGAAAAACTGTTTTTT	CASSKDRDSDFPTPYEKLFF
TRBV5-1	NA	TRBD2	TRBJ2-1	TGCGCCAGCAGCTACGGACTAGCGGGGGGAGCACGCTCCTACAATGAGCAGTTCTTC	CASSYGLAGGARSYNEQFF
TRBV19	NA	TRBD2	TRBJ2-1	TGTGCCAGTACGGGCGGGGGGTCAAATTTCTACAATGAGCAGTTCTTC	CASTGGGSNFYNEQFF
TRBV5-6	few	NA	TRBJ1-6	TGTGCCAGCAGCTTGGAGGCTTCTAGTAATTCACCCCTCCACTTT	CASSLEASSNSPLHF
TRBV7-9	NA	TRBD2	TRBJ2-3	TGTGCCAGCAGCTTGTCTAGCGGACTCACAGATACGCAGTATTTT	CASSLSSGLTDTQYF
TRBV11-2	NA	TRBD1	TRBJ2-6	TGTGCCAGCAGCGCGACAGGGAGCTCTGGGGCCAACGTCCTGACTTTC	CASSATGSSGANVLTF
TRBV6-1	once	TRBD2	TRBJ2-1	TGTGCCAGCAGTGAGGAGCGGGGGGCCTACAATGAGCAGTTCTTC	CASSEERGAYNEQFF
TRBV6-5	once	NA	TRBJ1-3	TGTGCCAGCAGTTCCCGAGCAGGGTCTGGAAACACCATATATTTT	CASSSRAGSGNTIYF
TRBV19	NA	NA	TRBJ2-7	TGTGCCAGTAGGCCCGACAGTGAGCAGTACTTC	CASRPDSEQYF
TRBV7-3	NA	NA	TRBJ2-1	TGTGCCAGCAGCTCAACGCTAGCGAATGAGCAGTTCTTC	CASSSTLANEQFF
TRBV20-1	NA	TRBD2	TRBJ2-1	TGCAGTGCTAGTGCGGGACAGCGGGGGGGCGGGCAGTTCTTC	CSASAGQRGGGQFF
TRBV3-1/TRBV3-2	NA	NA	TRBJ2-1	TGTGCCAGCAGCCTTATTCGGGGGGAGCAGTTCTTC	CASSLIRGEQFF
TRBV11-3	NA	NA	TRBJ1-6	TGTGCCAGCAGCCCCCGGACGGGAAATTCACCCCTCCACTTT	CASSPRTGNSPLHF
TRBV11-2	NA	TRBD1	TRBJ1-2	TGTGCCAGCAACTCCGGGACAGGGGGCTATGGCTACACCTTC	CASNSGTGGYGYTF
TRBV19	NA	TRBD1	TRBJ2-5	TGTGCCAGTAAAAGACAGGGGGGGCAAGAGACCCAGTACTTC	CASKRQGGQETQYF
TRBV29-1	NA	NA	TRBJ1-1	TGCAGCGTTGATTACGGGATGAACACTGAAGCTTTCTTT	CSVDYGMNTEAFF
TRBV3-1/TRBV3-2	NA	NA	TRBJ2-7	TGTGCCAGCAGCCAAGAGGGTCCTGGGTGGGCAGATGGATCCCCCTACGAGCAGTACTTC	CASSQEGPGWADGSPYEQYF
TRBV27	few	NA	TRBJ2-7	TGTGCCAGCAGTTATTTGGCATCCTACGAGCAGTACTTC	CASSYLASYEQYF
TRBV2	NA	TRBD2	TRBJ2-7	TGTGCCAGCAGTGTGGGGACTAACGAGCAGTACTTC	CASSVGTNEQYF
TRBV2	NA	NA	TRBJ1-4	TGTGCCAGCAAGGCGGAACAGGGAGAAAATGAAAAACTGTTTTTT	CASKAEQGENEKLFF
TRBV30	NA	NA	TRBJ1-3	TGTGCCTGGGAGTCCGGGACAACTGGAAACACCATATATTTT	CAWESGTTGNTIYF
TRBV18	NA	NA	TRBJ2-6	TGTGCCAGCTCACGACCCGGGGGCTCTGGGGCCAACGTCCTGACTTTC	CASSRPGGSGANVLTF
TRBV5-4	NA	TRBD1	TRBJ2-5	TGTGCCAGCAGCGCAACCCGGGACAGGAGAGAGACCCAGTACTTC	CASSATRDRRETQYF
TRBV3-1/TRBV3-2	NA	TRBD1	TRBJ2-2	TGTGCCAGCAGCCACAGGGGGTTTACCCCCGGGGAGCTGTTTTTT	CASSHRGFTPGELFF
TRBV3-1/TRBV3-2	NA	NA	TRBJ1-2	TGTGCCAGCAGCCCCCGGGGTCGGGGCTACACCTTC	CASSPRGRGYTF
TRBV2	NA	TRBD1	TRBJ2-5	TGTGCCAGCAGCCGCCGGGACAGGGTACAGGAGACCCAGTACTTC	CASSRRDRVQETQYF
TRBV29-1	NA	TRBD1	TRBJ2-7	TGCAGCGTCCTCGGGACAGGGGGTGGAGAGCAGTACTTC	CSVLGTGGGEQYF
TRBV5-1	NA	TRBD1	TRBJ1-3	TGCGCCAGCAGCCCCCGAGGGGAGAGGGGGCTTGGAAACACCATATATTTT	CASSPRGERGLGNTIYF
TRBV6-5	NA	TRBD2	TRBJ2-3	TGTGCCAGCATCGGACTAGCGGGGGGCACAGATACGCAGTATTTT	CASIGLAGGTDTQYF